The entry that follows covers one T cell receptor beta chain sequence. This specimen comes from a study of T cells in Graves' hyperthyroidism and ophthalmopathy. Across the whole study: Any treatment followed the collection of peripheral blood at initial diagnosis.

Germline trimming cut 0 bases from V and 7 bases from J; bases unmatched to any gene: 11. Germline lookup yields CDR1 MNHEY and CDR2 SVGEGT. The CDR3 sequence is 17 residues long. The study based diagnoses on clinical symptoms, serum thyroxine and TRAb, thyroid ultrasound and orbital computed tomography. The PBMCs were taken from about 9.7 ml of fresh peripheral blood. RNA transcripts served as the template for amplifying TCR beta CDR3 regions. RT-PCR in the first round (using the HTBI primer set) targeted the TCR CDR3. TCRdb called the multiplex PCR reads again in MiXCR, with one record for every CDR3 protein. The data hold around 690,000 distinct CDR3 sequences, with 17% observed a single time.

The receptor was isolated from a man aged 45 to 65 with Graves' hyperthyroidism. V usage is TRBV6-2 or TRBV6-3 and J usage is TRBJ2-4, with 8 bases fitting TRBD1. Material for sequencing was blood. The CDR3 here is CASSYSTFQGAWNIQYF. CDR3 DNA: TGTGCCAGCAGTTACTCGACGTTTCAGGGGGCCTGGAACATTCAGTACTTC.